A selection of T cell receptor beta chains follows, all from one sample in a study of CD8+ T cells in alopecia areata. The repertoire was sequenced with immunoSEQ multiplex PCR; TCRdb's copy has only in-frame clones and lacks some. The data hold 220,000 or so clones, with around 62% observed a single time. The source material was CD4+ T cells sorted from blood, sampled at week 0. These receptors originate from a human donor with alopecia areata. CDR3s include the opening cysteine and the closing phenylalanine or tryptophan. Each record gives: CDR3 protein, CDR3 DNA, J gene, clone size, V gene, D gene. A D gene is named only where the DNA matches it firmly. Clone sizes are given selectively: once, few, many, or a class where the clone is expanded.

CDR3: CASSSNLNYGYTF; DNA: TGCGCCAGCAGCTCGAACCTAAACTATGGCTACACCTTC; J: TRBJ1-2; size: few; V: TRBV5-1; D: -
CDR3: CSVVMRTGAYNEQFF; DNA: TGCAGCGTTGTTATGCGGACAGGGGCCTACAATGAGCAGTTCTTC; J: TRBJ2-1; size: -; V: TRBV29-1; D: TRBD1
CDR3: CASRGERNSPLHF; DNA: TGTGCCAGCAGAGGGGAAAGAAATTCACCCCTCCACTTT; J: TRBJ1-6; size: -; V: TRBV2; D: -
CDR3: CASSRGASTYEQYF; DNA: TGTGCCAGCTCAAGGGGGGCGAGTACCTACGAGCAGTACTTC; J: TRBJ2-7; size: -; V: TRBV18; D: -
CDR3: CSVERASGSFKYNEQFF; DNA: TGCAGCGTTGAAAGGGCTAGCGGGAGCTTCAAGTACAATGAGCAGTTCTTC; J: TRBJ2-1; size: few; V: TRBV29-1; D: TRBD2
CDR3: CASSARATGTVNTGELFF; DNA: TGTGCCAGCAGCGCTCGGGCGACCGGGACAGTGAACACCGGGGAGCTGTTTTTT; J: TRBJ2-2; size: few; V: TRBV9; D: TRBD1
CDR3: CASKGRSREGGEQFF; DNA: TGTGCCAGTAAGGGTCGGAGTAGAGAGGGAGGTGAGCAGTTCTTC; J: TRBJ2-1; size: few; V: TRBV19; D: -
CDR3: CSVVSGTGHEQFF; DNA: TGCAGCGTTGTCTCCGGGACAGGGCATGAGCAGTTCTTC; J: TRBJ2-1; size: few; V: TRBV29-1; D: TRBD1
CDR3: CASSRSSGGNQPQHF; DNA: TGCGCCAGCAGCCGGTCGTCGGGGGGCAATCAGCCCCAGCATTTT; J: TRBJ1-5; size: -; V: TRBV5-1; D: -
CDR3: CASSLGGLAGFKNIQYF; DNA: TGTGCCAGCAGCCTAGGGGGACTAGCGGGGTTCAAAAACATTCAGTACTTC; J: TRBJ2-4; size: once; V: TRBV14; D: TRBD2
CDR3: CASSQTGGVRGNEKLFF; DNA: TGTGCCAGCAGCCAGACAGGGGGCGTAAGGGGGAATGAAAAACTGTTTTTT; J: TRBJ1-4; size: -; V: TRBV27; D: TRBD1